This T cell receptor (beta chain) was recorded in a study of blood T cell repertoires in COVID-19 (dated by TCRdb to the early 2020s). General notes on the study: Samples covering the acute and convalescent phases of COVID-19 were provided by collaborators in the United States, Italy and Spain. The prospective study material was composed of cDNA or gDNA derived from T cells, B-cell-depleted T cells, or PBMCs. Sample metadata almost always included a de-identified subject ID, COVID-19 status, age in years and sex. Subjects who had been exposed to COVID-19, were actively infected with it, or had recovered from it provided the deeply sampled blood TCRbeta repertoires that made up the dataset. The repertoires were released in a freely available public database meant as a resource for research on the immune response to SARS-CoV-2. The samples were drawn from two sources: the first 160 participants of the ongoing ImmuneRACE study, and 1,200 or so subjects contributed by 6 global collaborators. Where available, HLA class I and class II types were obtained from metadata supplied by the sample provider rather than from assay-based typing. General conclusions and limits of the study: Clinical and demographic metadata were provided uncurated, with the amount varying by source and participant.

Samples from volunteer blood donors who had recovered from COVID-19 were contributed by a second Seattle source. Each collaborating institution followed its own protocols to collect whole blood in K2EDTA tubes. For TCRbeta analysis, collaborator samples were shipped as frozen whole blood, as isolated PBMCs, or as DNA extracted from either sample type. Of note for this clone: The antigen it binds to is not known. No much larger clone is present one base from it, and per-base qualities are unavailable.

TCRbeta CDR3 regions were amplified from genomic DNA using the immunoSEQ Assay, a bias-controlled multiplex PCR. Per the source publication's procedure: Within the assay, amplification of reference gene primers was used to estimate how many nucleated cells each sample contained. To quantify the absolute abundance of each unique TCRbeta CDR3 rearrangement, sequence reads were collapsed and filtered. Productive Simpson clonality was computed per sample as the square root of Simpson's diversity index over productive rearrangements. The source is immuneACCESS, and TCRdb retained only in-frame sequences with V and J called. Part of the clones is not carried over; for the studies checked, unresolved V genes explain less than half of this, and the remainder is unexplained. Clone size and V and J calls were adopted from that table, with D and trimming inferred from the DNA. The sample records fewer than 150,000 clones, approximately 90% of which are singletons. The top ten clones comprise over 6.5% of the sample.

From a lookup of the germline V gene, CDR1 and CDR2 are SGHTA and FQGNSA. V lost 5 bases and J lost 6 bases, and the count of bases not matched to a germline gene is 5. From its cysteine to its phenylalanine, the CDR3 spans 14 amino acids. Only CDR3 DNA is held: 42 bases, read in frame from base 1. The chain was built from TRBV7-2 and TRBJ1-5, and TRBD1 aligns with 9 junction nucleotides. The sequencing input was peripheral blood. The receptor was isolated from a woman in her seventies who had recovered from COVID-19. The sequenced DNA: TGTGCCAGCAGCCAAGGGACAGGGAGTCAGCCCCAGCATTTT. Its protein reads: CASSQGTGSQPQHF.